The clone carrying this TCR beta chain has just one count. Its target is unknown. This entry is derived from a study of OX40 agonist ivuxolimab in advanced cancers. Study-wide points: Certain nonresponders likewise exhibited a low normalized T-cell clonal expansion. Among the lowest peripheral clonal expansion occurred in 0.1-3.0 mg/kg partial responders.

Assay: immunoSEQ multiplex PCR; the TCRdb copy retains only in-frame clones and omits some. The sample includes 150,000 to 190,000 clones, 94% of them seen just once. With V trimmed by 6 bases and J by 5 bases, 7 bases remained unmatched. This CDR3 has 15 residues. Germline values: CDR1 SGHNT, CDR2 YENEEA. The chain recombines TRBV11-3 with TRBJ2-1; 10 bases agree with TRBD2. The clonotype comes from an adult with an advanced solid tumor such as melanoma, head and neck, liver or kidney cancer. The sequencing here drew on CD4+ or CD8+ T cells sorted from blood, taken in a trial of the OX40 agonist ivuxolimab. CDR3 in DNA: TGTGCCAGCAGTCCCGGGACTAGCGACAACAATGAGCAGTTCTTC. This gives the protein CASSPGTSDNNEQFF.